The 12 T cell receptor beta chains below all came from one sample that was sequenced in a study of CD8 T cells in cerebrospinal fluid in Alzheimer's disease. TCRdb re-called the 10x single-cell sequencing reads; every CDR3 protein appears as one record, without DNA. The sample data list more than 950 distinct CDR3 sequences. Specimen: cerebrospinal fluid. These receptors originate from a human donor in good health.

Its frequency marks this clonotype as medium-sized. The J gene is TRBJ2-1, the V gene TRBV21-1; absent DNA, TCRdb's TRBD2 call cannot be checked. TRBV21-1 is given as a pseudogene. The CDR3 contains 18 residues. CDR3 region: CASSKRGLDGSPTDEQFF.

Its frequency marks this clonotype as medium-sized. The chain links TRBV6-5 to TRBJ2-3; TCRdb's D call of TRBD2 is untestable without DNA. Germline CDR1 MNHEY, CDR2 SVGAGI. CDR3 size: 15 residues. The CDR3 is CASSSLAGHTDTQYF.

Considering frequency, this clonotype is medium-sized. This chain uses TRBV5-1 with TRBJ2-1. Germline assignment: CDR1 SGHRS and CDR2 YFSETQ. The CDR3 totals 14 residues. The CDR3 loop reads CASTPFLLHNEQFF.

This clonotype ranks as medium-sized in terms of frequency. This rearrangement joins TRBV27 to TRBJ1-2; TCRdb names TRBD1, which stays unverified in the absence of DNA. The CDR3 covers 13 residues. CDR1 MNHEY and CDR2 SMNVEV come from the germline V gene (reference sequence). The CDR3 is CASSHQDRRGYTF.

Considering frequency, this clonotype is medium-sized (0.01 to 0.1%). J is TRBJ2-1 and V is TRBV20-1. The length of the CDR3 is 14 residues. Germline CDR1 and CDR2: DFQATT and SNEGSKA (reference sequence). CDR3 amino acids: CSARDLSSYNEQFF.

This clonotype ranks as medium-sized in terms of frequency. The V call is TRBV9, the J call TRBJ2-3; TCRdb's D call, TRBD1, is unchecked because there is no DNA. There are 15 residues in the CDR3. Germline values: CDR1 SGDLS, CDR2 YYNGEE. The CDR3 loop reads CASQVPGVSTDTQYF.

Considering frequency, this clonotype is large. V gene TRBV6-1 combines with J gene TRBJ2-3. This CDR3 comprises 15 residues. The germline gives CDR1 MNHNS, CDR2 SASEGT. CDR3 sequence: CASSRVGRTTDTQYF.

This clonotype counts as medium-sized by frequency. J is TRBJ2-3 and V is TRBV24-1; as DNA is missing, the TRBD1 call by TCRdb cannot be tested. The CDR3 extends over 14 amino acids. The germline CDR1 and CDR2 sequences are KGHDR and SFDVKD. CDR3 residues: CATSSGTTTDTQYF.

Measured by frequency, this clonotype is medium-sized. The V and J genes are TRBV10-3 and TRBJ1-2; lacking DNA, the TRBD1 call made by TCRdb goes unchecked. CDR3 length: 15 residues. Looked up from germline, CDR1 is ENHRY and CDR2 is SYGVKD. CDR3 amino acids: CAISESWARGEGYTF.

Frequency places this clonotype as medium-sized. The chain links TRBV10-3 to TRBJ2-7. Germline assignment: CDR1 ENHRY and CDR2 SYGVKD. This CDR3 has 14 residues. The chain's CDR3 is CAISESVTTYEQYF.

Judged by frequency, this clonotype is medium-sized (0.01 to 0.1%). The chain is built from TRBV18 and TRBJ2-5; TCRdb outputs TRBD2, but without DNA this stays unchecked. The CDR3 runs to 14 residues. CDR1 is KGHSH and CDR2 is LQKENI in the germline V gene. The CDR3 here is CASRIDSAQETQYF.

Its frequency marks this clonotype as medium-sized (0.01 to 0.1%). The chain carries TRBV28 and TRBJ2-1; TCRdb's D call, TRBD1, is unchecked because there is no DNA. The CDR3 has 13 residues. Germline CDR1 and CDR2: MDHEN and SYDVKM. The CDR3 reads CASSEQGKGEQFF. The full variable domain, rest sourced from reference TRBV28 and TRBJ2-1, is DVKVTQSSRYLVKRTGEKVFLECVQDMDHENMFWYRQDPGLGLRLIYFSYDVKMKEKGDIPEGYSVSREKKERFSLILESASTNQTSMYLCASSEQGKGEQFFGPGTRLTVL.